The 17 T cell receptor beta chains in this list originate from one sample, sequenced in a study of vaccination and CD4 T cells after COVID-19. Treatment indicated: approximately 11-day PBMC culture with coronavirus spike peptide pools or control peptides (ViraFEST assay). No antigen has been identified for these receptors. Cultured CD4+ T cell DNA was sequenced using the Oncomine TCR Beta short-read assay. TCRdb analysed the PCR reads with MiXCR anew, one entry per CDR3 protein. The repertoire holds about 10,000 distinct CDR3 sequences, with over 30% as singletons. The source material was CD4+ T cells from blood, cultured in vitro, sampled after SARS-CoV-2 vaccination. Receptors were obtained from a human donor who had recovered from COVID-19.

This clonotype occurred a few times. The V gene is TRBV7-2, the J gene TRBJ1-6; D uncertain. V lost 5 bases and J lost 2, with 16 bases in between. This CDR3 contains 17 residues. Looked up from germline, CDR1 is SGHTA and CDR2 is FQGNSA. The CDR3 bases are TGTGCCAGCAGCCTGAGTTGGGGTGGTGCCTATAATTCACCCCTCCACTTT. It encodes CASSLSWGGAYNSPLHF.

The V and J genes are TRBV20-1 and TRBJ1-3, with TRBD1 as a possible D gene (5 bases). The germline V gene encodes CDR1 DFQATT and CDR2 SNEGSKA (reference sequence). The V end lost 3 bases, the J end lost 0 bases, and 12 bases lay between the germline ends. The CDR3 is made up of 15 amino acids. The CDR3 nucleotides are TGCAGTGCTAGGAAGCGGGGCGGCTCTGGAAACACCATATATTTT. This codes for CSARKRGGSGNTIYF.

This clonotype was recorded a few times. The chain uses TRBV7-2 and TRBJ1-5; the D gene is possibly TRBD1 (5 bases). CDR1 SGHTA and CDR2 FQGNSA come from the germline V gene. Trimming cost V 4 bases and J 0 bases, with 7 bases left between them. The CDR3 is 14 residues long. CDR3 nucleotides: TGTGCCAGCAGCTCCCAGGGTAGCAATCAGCCCCAGCATTTT. Its translation is CASSSQGSNQPQHF.

The chain uses TRBV7-2 and TRBJ2-5; 7 positions match TRBD2. The CDR3 totals 16 residues. Germline V CDR1 and CDR2: SGHTA, FQGNSA. V dropped 1 base and J dropped 1; count of bases not matched to a gene: 6. The chain's CDR3 is CASSLGGWGGQETQYF. The CDR3, as DNA: TGTGCCAGCAGCTTAGGTGGTTGGGGGGGCCAAGAGACCCAGTACTTC.

V usage is TRBV4-3 and J usage is TRBJ2-1; 16 nucleotides line up with TRBD2. From germline, CDR1 is LGHNA and CDR2 YSLEER. V was clipped by 0 bases and J by 0 bases; unmatched bases: 5. CDR3 length: 20 residues. This CDR3 is CASSQEGLAGGPVSYNEQFF. The CDR3 DNA sequence: TGCGCCAGCAGCCAAGAGGGACTAGCGGGAGGGCCGGTCTCCTACAATGAGCAGTTCTTC.

The chain joins TRBV7-6 to TRBJ1-2, with unresolved D. This CDR3 is built from 12 residues. CDR1 and CDR2 from the germline V gene are SGHVS and FNYEAQ. The V end was cut by 6 bases, the J end by 3 bases, with 8 bases between. CDR3 protein: CASSPVDYGYTF. The CDR3 region has the DNA TGTGCCAGCAGTCCAGTGGACTATGGCTACACCTTC.

By its share, this clonotype is large. This chain uses TRBV6-5 with TRBJ1-2; 8 bases are a match to TRBD1. J gave up 7 bases and V 4 bases, and 5 bases lay outside the gene matches. The CDR3 has 13 amino acids. Per germline, CDR1 MNHEY and CDR2 SVGAGI. The CDR3 protein is CASSFQGAVGYTF. The CDR3 DNA reads TGTGCCAGCAGTTTCCAGGGGGCGGTTGGCTACACCTTC.

The chain recombines TRBV5-4 with TRBJ2-7; 16 bases are shared with TRBD2. The CDR3 runs 16 residues. The trim removed 4 bases at V and 4 bases at J, leaving 5 bases unmatched. Germline V lookup: CDR1 SGHNT, CDR2 YYREEE (reference sequence). CDR3 loop: CASSPGLAGGKYEQYF. CDR3 nucleotide sequence: TGTGCCAGCAGCCCGGGACTAGCGGGAGGGAAGTACGAGCAGTACTTC.

The chain joins TRBV20-1 to TRBJ2-1; 8 bases match TRBD2. This CDR3 has 14 amino acids. The germline V gene encodes CDR1 DFQATT and CDR2 SNEGSKA (reference sequence). V trimming: 6 bases; J trimming: 2 bases; junction bases outside the gene matches: 6. CDR3 sequence (DNA): TGCAGTGCGAACCGCGGGGGGACCTACAATGAGCAGTTCTTC. This codes for CSANRGGTYNEQFF.

The sample holds a few counts of this clonotype. V gene TRBV6-2 or TRBV6-3 combines with J gene TRBJ2-1; D is unresolved. V lost 7 bases and J lost 9, with 19 bases in between. CDR1 MNHEY and CDR2 SVGEGT come from the germline V gene. This CDR3 is 14 amino acids long. In DNA form, the CDR3 reads TGTGCCAGCACCCAAACTACGAATCATGGTGAGCAGTTCTTC. It is translated as CASTQTTNHGEQFF.

The V and J genes are TRBV6-4 and TRBJ1-6; the D gene is possibly TRBD1 (5 bases). CDR3 length: 13 amino acids. Trimming cost V 2 bases and J 8 bases, with 7 bases left between them. Germline V CDR1 and CDR2: MRHNA, SNTAGT. The CDR3 nucleotides are TGTGCCAGCAGTGACGGGGACTATTCACCCCTCCACTTT. Translated, it gives CASSDGDYSPLHF.

The count of this clonotype is one. The CDR3, as DNA: TGTGCCAGCAGCCGACAGGGCAAAACCGGGGAGCTGTTTTTT. It specifies CASSRQGKTGELFF. The J gene is TRBJ2-2, the V gene TRBV7-8; the match to TRBD1 covers 7 bases. Germline assignment: CDR1 SGHVS and CDR2 FQNEAQ. The CDR3 covers 14 residues. V lost 5 bases to trimming and J lost 5 bases; unmatched junction nucleotides: 5.

There are a few counts of this clonotype. V is TRBV5-6 and J is TRBJ1-1; no definite D call. The V and J ends lost 1 base and 1 base respectively, with 14 bases between them. Germline values: CDR1 SGHDT, CDR2 YYEEEE. CDR3 length: 16 amino acids. In DNA, the CDR3 is TGTGCCAGCAGCTTGTATGGGTCGGGTGGGAACACTGAAGCTTTCTTT. Residues: CASSLYGSGGNTEAFF.

This chain joins TRBV5-6 and TRBJ2-7; 10 nucleotides agree with TRBD2. CDR1 and CDR2 (germline): SGHDT, YYEEEE. J was trimmed by 5 bases and V by 0 bases; bases with no gene match: 8. The CDR3 loop spans 16 amino acids. The CDR3 sequence is CASSLAWASGSHEQYF. In nucleotides, the CDR3 is TGTGCCAGCAGCTTGGCCTGGGCTAGCGGGAGTCACGAGCAGTACTTC.

This rearrangement joins TRBV20-1 to TRBJ2-6, with D possibly being TRBD1 (6 bases). Germline assignment: CDR1 DFQATT and CDR2 SNEGSKA (reference sequence). The CDR3 sequence is 14 residues long. Here the CDR3 DNA reads TGCAGCGCCCGAGGGGGCTCTGGGGCCAACGTCCTGACTTTC. Encoded protein: CSARGGSGANVLTF.

This clonotype is large within its sample. J is TRBJ2-7 and V is TRBV27; D is possibly TRBD1 (6 bases). The germline CDR1 and CDR2 sequences are MNHEY and SMNVEV (reference sequence). The CDR3 has 15 amino acids. Trimming stripped 0 bases from V and 3 bases from J, with 12 bases between. The CDR3 is CASSLSPTGDYEQYF. CDR3 DNA sequence: TGTGCCAGCAGTTTATCGCCGACAGGCGACTACGAGCAGTACTTC.

The chain couples TRBV2 to TRBJ1-5, with D unresolved. Germline values: CDR1 SNHLY, CDR2 FYNNEI. V was shortened by 5 bases and J by 4 bases, with 6 bases between the two germline ends. CDR3 length: 12 amino acids. The CDR3 protein is CASSRQNQPQHF. The CDR3, as DNA: TGTGCCAGCAGTCGGCAGAATCAGCCCCAGCATTTT.